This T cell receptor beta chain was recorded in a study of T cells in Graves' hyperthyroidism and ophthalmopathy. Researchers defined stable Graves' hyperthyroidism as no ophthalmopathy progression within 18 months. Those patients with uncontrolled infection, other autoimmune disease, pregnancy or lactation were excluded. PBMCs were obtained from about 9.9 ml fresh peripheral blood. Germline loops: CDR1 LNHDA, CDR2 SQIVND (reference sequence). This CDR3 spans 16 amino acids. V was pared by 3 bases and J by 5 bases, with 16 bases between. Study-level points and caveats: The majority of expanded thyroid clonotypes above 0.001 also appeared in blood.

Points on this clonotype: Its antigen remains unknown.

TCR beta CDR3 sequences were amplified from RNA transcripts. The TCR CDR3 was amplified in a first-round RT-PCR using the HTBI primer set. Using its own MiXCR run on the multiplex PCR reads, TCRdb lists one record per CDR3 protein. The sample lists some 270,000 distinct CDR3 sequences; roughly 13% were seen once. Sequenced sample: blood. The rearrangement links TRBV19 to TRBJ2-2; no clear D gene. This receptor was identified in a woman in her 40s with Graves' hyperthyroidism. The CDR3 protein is CASSIWHTPKTGELFF. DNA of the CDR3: TGTGCCAGTAGTATCTGGCACACCCCAAAGACCGGGGAGCTGTTTTTT.